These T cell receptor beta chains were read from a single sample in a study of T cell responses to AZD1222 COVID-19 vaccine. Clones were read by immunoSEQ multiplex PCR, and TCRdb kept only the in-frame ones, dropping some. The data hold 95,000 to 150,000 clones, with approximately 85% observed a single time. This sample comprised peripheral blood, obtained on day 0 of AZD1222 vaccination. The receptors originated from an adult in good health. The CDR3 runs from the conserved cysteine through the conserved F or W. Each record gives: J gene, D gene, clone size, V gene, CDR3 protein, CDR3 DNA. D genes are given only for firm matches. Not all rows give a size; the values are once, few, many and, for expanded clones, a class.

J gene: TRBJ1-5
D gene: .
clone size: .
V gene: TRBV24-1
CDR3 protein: CATGQQSNQPQHF
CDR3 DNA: TGTGCCACCGGCCAGCAGAGCAATCAGCCCCAGCATTTT

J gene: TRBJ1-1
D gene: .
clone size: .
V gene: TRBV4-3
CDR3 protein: CASSHGVNTEAFF
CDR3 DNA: TGCGCCAGCAGCCACGGGGTTAACACTGAAGCTTTCTTT

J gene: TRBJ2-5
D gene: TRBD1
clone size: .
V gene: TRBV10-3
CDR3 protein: CAISESRGQAQETQYF
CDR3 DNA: TGTGCCATCAGTGAGTCCCGGGGACAGGCCCAAGAGACCCAGTACTTC

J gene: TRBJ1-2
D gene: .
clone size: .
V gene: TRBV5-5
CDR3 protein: CASSTGTGQYGYTF
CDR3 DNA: TGTGCCAGCAGCACCGGTACGGGACAATATGGCTACACCTTC

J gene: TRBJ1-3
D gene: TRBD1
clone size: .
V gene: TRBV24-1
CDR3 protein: CATSETGTGAGNTIYF
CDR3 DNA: TGTGCCACCAGTGAAACCGGGACAGGGGCAGGAAACACCATATATTTT

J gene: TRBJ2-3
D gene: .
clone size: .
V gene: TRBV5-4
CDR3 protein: CASSFGGSIRRTDTQYF
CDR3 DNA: TGTGCCAGCAGCTTCGGGGGATCTATAAGACGCACAGATACGCAGTATTTT

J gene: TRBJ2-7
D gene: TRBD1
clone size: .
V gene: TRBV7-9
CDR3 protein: CASSGDRILNEQYF
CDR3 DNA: TGTGCCAGCAGCGGGGACAGGATTCTAAACGAGCAGTACTTC

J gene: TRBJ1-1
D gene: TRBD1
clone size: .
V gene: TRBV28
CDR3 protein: CASTGGTGGTEAFF
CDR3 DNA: TGTGCCAGCACAGGGGGGACAGGGGGCACTGAAGCTTTCTTT

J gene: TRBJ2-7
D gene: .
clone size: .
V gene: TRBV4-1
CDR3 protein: CASSQAPTGTTTYEQYF
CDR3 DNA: TGCGCCAGCAGCCAAGCCCCAACCGGGACGACGACCTACGAGCAGTACTTC

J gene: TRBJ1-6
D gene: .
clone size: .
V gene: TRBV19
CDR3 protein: CASSISGGESPLHF
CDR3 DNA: TGTGCCAGTAGTATAAGCGGGGGAGAGTCACCCCTCCACTTT

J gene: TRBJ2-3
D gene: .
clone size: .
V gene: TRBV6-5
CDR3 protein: CASSRDSTDTQYF
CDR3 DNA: TGTGCCAGCAGTAGGGACAGCACAGATACGCAGTATTTT

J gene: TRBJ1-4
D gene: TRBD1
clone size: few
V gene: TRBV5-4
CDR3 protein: CASSYEGQGIKKLFF
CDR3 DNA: TGTGCCAGCAGTTATGAGGGACAGGGGATTAAGAAACTGTTTTTT

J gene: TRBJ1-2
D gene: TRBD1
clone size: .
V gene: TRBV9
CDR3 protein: CASSVGTGGSYGYTF
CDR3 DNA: TGTGCCAGCAGCGTAGGGACAGGGGGCTCCTATGGCTACACCTTC

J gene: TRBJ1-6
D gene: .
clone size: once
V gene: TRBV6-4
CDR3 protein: CATIHKAQGNSPLHF
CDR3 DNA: TGTGCCACCATACATAAGGCCCAGGGAAATTCACCCCTCCACTTT

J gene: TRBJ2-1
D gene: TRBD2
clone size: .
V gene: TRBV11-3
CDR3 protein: CASSLGLAGHNEQFF
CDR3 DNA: TGTGCCAGCAGCTTAGGACTAGCGGGACACAATGAGCAGTTCTTC

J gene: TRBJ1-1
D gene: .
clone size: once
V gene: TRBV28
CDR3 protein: CASSSPSGGGEAFF
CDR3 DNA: TGTGCCAGCAGTTCCCCCTCGGGAGGCGGTGAAGCTTTCTTT

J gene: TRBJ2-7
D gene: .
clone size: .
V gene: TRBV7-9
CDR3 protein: CASGDQVDYEQYF
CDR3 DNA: TGTGCCAGCGGGGACCAGGTTGACTACGAGCAGTACTTC

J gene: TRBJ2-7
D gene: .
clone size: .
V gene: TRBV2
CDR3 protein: CASTRGTTVSEQYF
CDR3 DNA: TGTGCCAGCACGAGGGGGACAACGGTCTCCGAGCAGTACTTC

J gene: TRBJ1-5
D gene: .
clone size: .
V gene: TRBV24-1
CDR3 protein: CATSESNQPQHF
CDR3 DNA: TGTGCCACCAGTGAGAGCAATCAGCCCCAGCATTTT

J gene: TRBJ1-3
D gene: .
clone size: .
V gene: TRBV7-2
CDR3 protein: CASSFDHSSGNTIYF
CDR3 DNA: TGTGCCAGCAGCTTCGACCACAGCTCTGGAAACACCATATATTTT

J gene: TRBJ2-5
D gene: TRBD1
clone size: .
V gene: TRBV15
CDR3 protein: CATSRAEGAFSQETQYF
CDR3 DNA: TGTGCCACCAGCAGAGCTGAGGGGGCCTTTTCCCAAGAGACCCAGTACTTC

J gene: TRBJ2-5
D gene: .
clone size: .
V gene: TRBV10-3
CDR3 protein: CAISDAGTTQETQYF
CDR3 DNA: TGTGCCATCAGTGATGCCGGGACAACCCAAGAGACCCAGTACTTC

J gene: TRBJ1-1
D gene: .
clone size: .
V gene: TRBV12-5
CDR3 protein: CASGLGFARGTEAFF
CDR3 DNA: TGTGCTAGTGGTTTGGGCTTCGCTCGGGGCACTGAAGCTTTCTTT

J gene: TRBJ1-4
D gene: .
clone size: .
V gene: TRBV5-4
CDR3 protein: CAFLQSPNEKLFF
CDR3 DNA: TGTGCCTTTCTCCAGAGCCCAAATGAAAAACTGTTTTTT

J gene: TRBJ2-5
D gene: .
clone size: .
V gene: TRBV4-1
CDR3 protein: CASSQLYLSETQYF
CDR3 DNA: TGCGCCAGCAGCCAACTTTATCTATCCGAGACCCAGTACTTC

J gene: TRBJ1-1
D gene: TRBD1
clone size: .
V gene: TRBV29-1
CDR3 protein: CSVERQGRTEAFF
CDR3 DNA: TGCAGCGTTGAACGACAGGGTCGGACTGAAGCTTTCTTT

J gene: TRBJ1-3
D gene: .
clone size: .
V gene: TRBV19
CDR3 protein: CASSIALSSGNTIYF
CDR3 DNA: TGTGCCAGTAGTATCGCCCTGAGCTCTGGAAACACCATATATTTT

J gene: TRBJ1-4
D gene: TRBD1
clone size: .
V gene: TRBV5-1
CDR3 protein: CASSLDGQGGEKLFF
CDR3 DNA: TGCGCCAGCAGCTTGGACGGACAGGGGGGCGAAAAACTGTTTTTT

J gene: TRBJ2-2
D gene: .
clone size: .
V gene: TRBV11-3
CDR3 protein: CASSLGVSGELFF
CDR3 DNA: TGTGCCAGCAGCTTAGGAGTATCCGGGGAGCTGTTTTTT

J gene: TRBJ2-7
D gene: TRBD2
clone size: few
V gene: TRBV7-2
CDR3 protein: CASSLDSGTGGYEQYF
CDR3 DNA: TGTGCCAGCAGCTTAGATTCGGGAACGGGAGGCTACGAGCAGTACTTC

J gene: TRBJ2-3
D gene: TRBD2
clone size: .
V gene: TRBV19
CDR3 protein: CASSSRLASTLTDTQYF
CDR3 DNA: TGTGCCAGTAGTTCCAGACTAGCAAGCACCTTGACAGATACGCAGTATTTT

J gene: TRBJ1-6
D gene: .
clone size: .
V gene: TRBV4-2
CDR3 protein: CASSQDLTGMDSPLHF
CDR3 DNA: TGTGCCAGCAGCCAAGATCTCACAGGGATGGATTCACCCCTCCACTTT

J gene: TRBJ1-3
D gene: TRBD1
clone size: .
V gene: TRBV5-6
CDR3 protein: CASSFQGQISGNTIYF
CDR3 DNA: TGTGCCAGCAGCTTCCAGGGACAGATCTCTGGAAACACCATATATTTT

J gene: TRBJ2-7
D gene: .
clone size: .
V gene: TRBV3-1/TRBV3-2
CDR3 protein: CASSQDWMGENSYEQYF
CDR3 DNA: TGTGCCAGCAGCCAAGATTGGATGGGAGAAAACTCCTACGAGCAGTACTTC

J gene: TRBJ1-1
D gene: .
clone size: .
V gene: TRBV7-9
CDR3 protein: CASSLLDYMGTEAFF
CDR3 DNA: TGTGCCAGCAGCTTGCTGGACTACATGGGCACTGAAGCTTTCTTT

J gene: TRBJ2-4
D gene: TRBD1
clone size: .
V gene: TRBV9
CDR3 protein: CASSASTGGGNIQYF
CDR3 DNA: TGTGCCAGCAGCGCGTCGACAGGGGGAGGGAACATTCAGTACTTC

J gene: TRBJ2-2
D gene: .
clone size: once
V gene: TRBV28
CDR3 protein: CASEVRQGDTGELFF
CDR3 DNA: TGTGCCAGCGAGGTCCGGCAGGGTGACACCGGGGAGCTGTTTTTT

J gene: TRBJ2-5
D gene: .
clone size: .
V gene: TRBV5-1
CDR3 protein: CASSLGERQTQYF
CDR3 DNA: TGCGCCAGCAGCTTGGGGGAGCGTCAGACCCAGTACTTC

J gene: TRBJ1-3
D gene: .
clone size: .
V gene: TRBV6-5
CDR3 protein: CASSPWQFSGNTIYF
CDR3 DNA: TGTGCCAGCAGTCCCTGGCAGTTCTCTGGAAACACCATATATTTT

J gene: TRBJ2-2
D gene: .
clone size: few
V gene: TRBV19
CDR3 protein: CASIPSNTGELFF
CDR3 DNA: TGTGCCAGTATCCCCTCAAACACCGGGGAGCTGTTTTTT

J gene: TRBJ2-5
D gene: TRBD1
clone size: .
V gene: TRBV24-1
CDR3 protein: CATSDPTGEETQYF
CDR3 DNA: TGTGCCACCAGTGACCCCACAGGGGAGGAGACCCAGTACTTC

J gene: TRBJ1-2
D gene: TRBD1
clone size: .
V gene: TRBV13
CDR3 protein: CASSLGTGGDYGYTF
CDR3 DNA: TGTGCCAGCAGCTTAGGGACAGGGGGCGACTATGGCTACACCTTC

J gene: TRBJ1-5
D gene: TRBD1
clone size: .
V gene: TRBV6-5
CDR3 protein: CASGGQGGSNQPQHF
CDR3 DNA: TGTGCCAGCGGGGGACAGGGGGGAAGCAATCAGCCCCAGCATTTT

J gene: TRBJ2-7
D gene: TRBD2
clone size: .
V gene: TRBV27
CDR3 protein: CASWSSGRGNSYEQYF
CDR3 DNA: TGTGCCAGCTGGTCTAGCGGGAGGGGAAACTCCTACGAGCAGTACTTC

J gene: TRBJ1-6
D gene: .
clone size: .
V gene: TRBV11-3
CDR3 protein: CASSLVQGSNSPLHF
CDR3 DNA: TGTGCCAGCAGCTTGGTCCAGGGGTCAAATTCACCCCTCCACTTT

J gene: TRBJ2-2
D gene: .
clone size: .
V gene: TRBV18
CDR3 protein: CASSPAGLGELFF
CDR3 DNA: TGTGCCAGCTCACCGGCGGGGCTGGGGGAGCTGTTTTTT

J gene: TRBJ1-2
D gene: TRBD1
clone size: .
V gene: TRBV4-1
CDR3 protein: CASSILTGKRGGYTF
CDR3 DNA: TGCGCCAGCAGCATTTTGACAGGGAAGAGAGGTGGCTACACCTTC

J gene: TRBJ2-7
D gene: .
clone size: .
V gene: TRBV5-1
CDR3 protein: CASSQQGRTYEQYF
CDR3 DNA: TGCGCCAGCAGCCAGCAGGGTCGGACCTACGAGCAGTACTTC

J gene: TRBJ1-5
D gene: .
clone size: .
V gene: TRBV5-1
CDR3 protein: CATSVGINQPQHF
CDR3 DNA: TGCGCCACCTCGGTAGGTATCAATCAGCCCCAGCATTTT

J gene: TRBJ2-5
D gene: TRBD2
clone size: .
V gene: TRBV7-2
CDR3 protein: CASRFSGTGGETQYF
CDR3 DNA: TGTGCCAGCAGATTTAGCGGGACGGGGGGAGAGACCCAGTACTTC

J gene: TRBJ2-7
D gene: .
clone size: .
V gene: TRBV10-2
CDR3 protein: CASSGSWGSSYEQYF
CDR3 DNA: TGCGCCAGCAGTGGTTCGTGGGGGAGCTCCTACGAGCAGTACTTC

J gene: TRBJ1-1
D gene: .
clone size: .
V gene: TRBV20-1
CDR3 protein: CSASRQGGTEAFF
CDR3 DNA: TGCAGTGCTAGTCGGCAGGGAGGCACTGAAGCTTTCTTT

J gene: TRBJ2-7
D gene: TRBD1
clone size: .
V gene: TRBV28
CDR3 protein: CASSFRTGGEQYF
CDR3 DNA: TGTGCCAGCAGTTTCCGGACAGGGGGGGAGCAGTACTTC

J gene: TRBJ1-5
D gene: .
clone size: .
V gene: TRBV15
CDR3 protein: CATSRDGALDQPQHF
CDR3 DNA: TGTGCCACCAGCAGAGATGGGGCCCTTGATCAGCCCCAGCATTTT